The 21 T cell receptor beta chains below were found in one sample sequenced in a study of cytomegalovirus exposure and HLA in healthy donors. Primers: 60 Vbeta forward and 13 Jbeta reverse. Clones were sequenced by immunoSEQ multiplex PCR, and TCRdb holds only the in-frame ones, with some missing. The sample table includes under 45,000 clones. Sequencing was performed on PBMCs. The receptors shown here come from a male donor in good health and CMV-seronegative.

V usage is TRBV7-3 and J usage is TRBJ1-1, with 7 bases identical to TRBD1. CDR3 size: 14 residues. V lost 5 bases to trimming and J lost 3 bases; unmatched junction nucleotides: 6. CDR1 is SGHTA, CDR2 FQGTGA, per germline. The CDR3 DNA is TGTGCCAGCAGCCCGACAGGGTTAGACACTGAAGCTTTCTTT. Amino acid sequence: CASSPTGLDTEAFF. Full variable domain (remainder filled in from reference TRBV7-3 and TRBJ1-1): GAGVSQTPSNKVTEKGKYVELRCDPISGHTALYWYRQSLGQGPEFLIYFQGTGAADDSGLPNDRFFAVRPEGSVSTLKIQRTERGDSAVYLCASSPTGLDTEAFFGQGTRLTVV.

Its frequency marks this clone as medium-sized (0.01 to 0.1%). CDR3 sequence reads: CASRLVASTEAFF. In DNA, the CDR3 is TGTGCCAGCAGGCTGGTTGCCAGCACTGAAGCTTTCTTT. This rearrangement joins TRBV14 to TRBJ1-1; the D is unclear. The V end lost 6 bases, the J end lost 4 bases, and 12 bases lay between the germline ends. There are 13 residues in the CDR3. Germline V gene sequence: CDR1 SGHDN, CDR2 FVKESK.

The V call is TRBV10-3, the J call TRBJ1-6; 7 bases are a match to TRBD1. The germline V gene encodes CDR1 ENHRY and CDR2 SYGVKD. This CDR3 comprises 13 residues. V was clipped by 9 bases and J by 6 bases; unmatched bases: 5. The chain's CDR3 is CAITGDANSPLHF. The CDR3 nucleotides read TGTGCCATTACAGGGGACGCTAATTCACCCCTCCACTTT.

This sequence joins TRBV29-1 and TRBJ2-3; D is unresolved. CDR3 length: 13 residues. Germline CDR1 is SQVTM and CDR2 is ANQGSEA. Trimming left V 3 bases short and J 2 bases short, with 9 bases between. The CDR3 bases are TGCAGCGTTGATCCTGGGCCCACAGATACGCAGTATTTT. The encoded protein is CSVDPGPTDTQYF.

The gene calls are TRBV19 and TRBJ1-5; TRBD1 agrees at 7 bases. V lost 10 bases and J lost 3; bases outside the gene matches: 6. Germline V gene sequence: CDR1 LNHDA, CDR2 SQIVND (reference sequence). The CDR3 length is 13 residues. The CDR3 protein is CATAGTVNQPQHF. The CDR3 DNA sequence: TGTGCCACCGCGGGGACAGTCAATCAGCCCCAGCATTTT.

The chain is built from TRBV6-1 and TRBJ1-2; D perhaps matches TRBD1 (6 bases). The germline V gene encodes CDR1 MNHNS and CDR2 SASEGT. This CDR3 region has 15 residues. Trimming removed 8 bases from V and 5 bases from J, with 21 bases in between. The CDR3 nucleotides are TGTGCCAGCGGGTGGGAACAGGGAATCGGGTATGGCTACACCTTC. This gives the protein CASGWEQGIGYGYTF.

V usage is TRBV7-9 and J usage is TRBJ1-5; TRBD1 agrees at 11 bases. J gave up 4 bases and V 4 bases, and 9 bases lay outside the gene matches. CDR1 is SEHNR and CDR2 is FQNEAQ in the germline V gene (reference sequence). This CDR3 comprises 17 residues. In nucleotides, the CDR3 is TGTGCCAGCAGCTCGCGGTCAGGGACAGGGGGGAATCAGCCCCAGCATTTT. This encodes CASSSRSGTGGNQPQHF.

This sequence joins TRBV28 and TRBJ2-6, with 7 bases fitting TRBD2. With 4 bases clipped from V and 0 bases from J, the junction kept 6 bases outside the gene matches. This CDR3 is 17 amino acids long. Germline CDR1 MDHEN, CDR2 SYDVKM. Written as DNA, the CDR3 is TGTGCCAGCAGTTCGGGGGGAGCTTCCTCTGGGGCCAACGTCCTGACTTTC. Its translation: CASSSGGASSGANVLTF.

The chain carries TRBV2 and TRBJ2-7; 8 bases line up with TRBD2. Germline V lookup: CDR1 SNHLY, CDR2 FYNNEI. The CDR3 has 14 residues. J gave up 3 bases and V 2 bases, and 3 bases lay outside the gene matches. Written as DNA, the CDR3 is TGTGCCAGCAGTGAATGGACTAGCTACTACGAGCAGTACTTC. Protein: CASSEWTSYYEQYF.

V gene TRBV5-1 combines with J gene TRBJ2-6; 8 positions match TRBD1. The trim removed 4 bases at V and 0 bases at J, leaving 12 bases unmatched. Germline V gene lookup returns CDR1 SGHRS and CDR2 YFSETQ. CDR3 length equals 19 residues. For the CDR3, the DNA is TGCGCCAGCAGCACCCTCCAAGGACAGGGCTCCTCTGGGGCCAACGTCCTGACTTTC. Translation: CASSTLQGQGSSGANVLTF.

The J gene is TRBJ1-3, the V gene TRBV21-1. TRBV21-1 is classified as a pseudogene. The CDR3 has 16 residues. The CDR3 loop is CASSHMGLHSGNTIYF. The CDR3 nucleotides read TGTGCCAGCAGCCACATGGGACTCCACTCTGGAAACACCATATATTTT.

This rearrangement joins TRBV7-9 to TRBJ1-1, with 8 bases lining up with TRBD1. Unmatched junction bases numbered 4, after V lost 0 bases and J lost 13 bases. Germline V gives CDR1 SEHNR, CDR2 FQNEAQ (reference sequence). The CDR3 loop spans 12 amino acids. The CDR3 region is CASSLASGQVFF. The CDR3 DNA follows: TGTGCCAGCAGCTTAGCGTCGGGACAGGTTTTCTTT.

The chain is built from TRBV13 and TRBJ1-1; the D is unclear. The length of the CDR3 is 14 residues. V was trimmed by 1 base and J by 1 base, leaving 7 bases between them. Germline CDR1 reads PRHDT; CDR2 reads FYEKMQ (reference sequence). The CDR3 nucleotides are TGTGCCAGCAGCTTAGTTCGGGAGAACACTGAAGCTTTCTTT. This gives the protein CASSLVRENTEAFF.

The chain couples TRBV5-1 to TRBJ2-7; the match to TRBD2 covers 12 bases. The CDR3 is 16 amino acids. Looked up from germline, CDR1 is SGHRS and CDR2 is YFSETQ. The trim removed 4 bases at V and 5 bases at J, leaving 10 bases unmatched. The CDR3: CASSPVGTSGSDEQYF. Here the CDR3 DNA reads TGCGCCAGCAGCCCTGTGGGGACTAGCGGGTCCGACGAGCAGTACTTC.

This chain uses TRBV5-1 with TRBJ1-4, with TRBD1 matching over 11 bases. Germline lookup yields CDR1 SGHRS and CDR2 YFSETQ. The junction had 2 bases not matched to a gene; V was cut back by 4 bases and J by 6 bases. This CDR3 comprises 14 residues. CDR3 coding DNA: TGCGCCAGCAGCGGACAGGGGGCTTATGAAAAACTGTTTTTT. This encodes CASSGQGAYEKLFF. Full variable domain (missing parts from reference TRBV5-1 and TRBJ1-4): KAGVTQTPRYLIKTRGQQVTLSCSPISGHRSVSWYQQTPGQGLQFLFEYFSETQRNKGNFPGRFSGRQFSNSRSEMNVSTLELGDSALYLCASSGQGAYEKLFFGSGTQLSVL.

The chain employs TRBV9 and TRBJ2-7; 11 positions agree with TRBD2. CDR3 length: 18 residues. Germline V gives CDR1 SGDLS, CDR2 YYNGEE. After removal of 4 bases from V and 7 bases from J, the junction contained 19 bases not matched to a gene. As DNA, the CDR3 is TGTGCCAGCAGCCCCCGCCAAGCTAGCGGGGGGCGTGTTATTGAGCAGTACTTC. Protein sequence: CASSPRQASGGRVIEQYF.

The chain links TRBV4-1 to TRBJ2-5; D is ambiguous. The V end lost 5 bases, the J end lost 1 base, and 11 bases lay between the germline ends. Germline CDR1 MGHRA, CDR2 YSYEKL. The CDR3 covers 14 residues. CDR3: CASSSRRFQETQYF. The CDR3 bases are TGCGCCAGCAGCAGCCGGAGATTCCAAGAGACCCAGTACTTC.

V gene TRBV7-9 combines with J gene TRBJ2-2; no clear D. The CDR3 length is 13 residues. Germline CDR1 and CDR2: SEHNR and FQNEAQ (reference sequence). The V and J ends lost 2 bases and 4 bases respectively, with 5 bases between them. For the CDR3, the DNA is TGTGCCAGCAGCTTAATGAGCACCGGGGAGCTGTTTTTT. Protein sequence: CASSLMSTGELFF.

The chain employs TRBV27 and TRBJ1-2, with TRBD1 matching 7 bases. Losses at the gene ends were 5 bases for V and 6 bases for J; bases not matched to a gene: 9. This CDR3 has 14 residues. The germline gives CDR1 MNHEY, CDR2 SMNVEV (reference sequence). This chain's CDR3 is CASSPSLQGHGYTF. The CDR3 DNA follows: TGTGCCAGCAGTCCTTCTTTACAGGGGCATGGCTACACCTTC.

This rearrangement joins TRBV6-1 to TRBJ2-5, with TRBD2 identical over 7 bases. CDR1 and CDR2 (germline): MNHNS, SASEGT. The V and J ends lost 5 bases and 11 bases, in that order; junction bases with no gene match: 14. CDR3 size: 14 residues. The CDR3 protein is CASSQDRTSREQYF. The CDR3 DNA reads TGTGCCAGCAGTCAGGACCGGACTAGTAGGGAGCAGTACTTC.

The chain links TRBV6-1 to TRBJ2-3; 10 nucleotides line up with TRBD1. Looked up from germline, CDR1 is MNHNS and CDR2 is SASEGT. Losses at the gene ends were 6 bases for V and 4 bases for J; bases not matched to a gene: 4. This CDR3 comprises 14 residues. The CDR3 spells CASREGQGPDTQYF. The CDR3 DNA reads TGTGCCAGCAGAGAGGGACAGGGGCCAGATACGCAGTATTTT.